Below, one T cell receptor (beta chain) is given with its context. Antigen unknown. TCRdb processed the RT-PCR reads anew with MiXCR; each CDR3 protein has one entry. The data show a few hundred thousand distinct CDR3 sequences, with around a fifth seen just once and about a tenth held by the top ten. These data originate in a study of response to subunit inactivated influenza vaccine. CDR1 is SGHVS, CDR2 FQNEAQ, per germline. J lost 4 bases, V lost 5 bases, and 17 bases had no gene match. The length of the CDR3 is 19 residues. Study observations and caveats: New T cells are recruited in small numbers by each seasonal influenza vaccination, according to the authors' suggestion.

The specimen comprised PBMCs from blood, sampled approximately 22 months after vaccination. The chain carries TRBV7-8 and TRBJ1-6; TRBD1 matches 7 bases. The TCR comes from a man aged 50-75 years who received an inactivated influenza vaccine. For the CDR3, the DNA is TGTGCCAGCAGCCTTACGACAGGGTTGGATTGGGGGTATAATTCACCCCTCCACTTT. Translation: CASSLTTGLDWGYNSPLHF. Full variable domain (missing parts from reference TRBV7-8 and TRBJ1-6): GAGVSQSPRYKVAKRGQDVALRCDPISGHVSLFWYQQALGQGPEFLTYFQNEAQLDKSGLPSDRFFAERPEGSVSTLKIQRTQQEDSAVYLCASSLTTGLDWGYNSPLHFGNGTRLTVT.